This T cell receptor beta chain was recorded in a study of CD8+ T cells in alopecia areata. Across the whole study: Tofacitinib administration to treated patients was oral, at 5 to 10 mg twice daily. General study findings and limits: Scalp clonality, along with expanded CD8+ clones among the top 100, was significantly decreased by tofacitinib. Relative to normal scalp, lesional scalp, especially alopecia totalis/universalis, showed higher clonality. Given one nonresponder, whether baseline CD8+ expansion relates to response remains uncertain.

This CDR3 region has 12 residues. The V gene lost 6 bases and the J gene lost 8 bases, with 13 bases spanning the gap. Per the germline V gene, CDR1 is SNHLY and CDR2 is FYNNEI. RNA, once extracted, was reverse transcribed into cDNA for use as the sequencing template. Sequencing was performed with immunoSEQ multiplex PCR; in TCRdb, only in-frame clones are kept and a portion is missing. The sample has more than 200,000 clones, more than 55% seen once. Documented treatment: oral pan-JAK inhibitor, 5-10 mg twice daily. To note about this clone: Its antigen remains unknown.

This rearrangement joins TRBV2 to TRBJ1-2; D gene uncertain. Here the sequenced sample was CD4+ T cells sorted from blood, taken around week 44, from a patient treated with tofacitinib. The receptor comes from a human donor with alopecia areata. CDR3 DNA sequence: TGTGCCAGCAGCCGGGAGGCCGAAGGCTACACCTTC. Residues: CASSREAEGYTF.